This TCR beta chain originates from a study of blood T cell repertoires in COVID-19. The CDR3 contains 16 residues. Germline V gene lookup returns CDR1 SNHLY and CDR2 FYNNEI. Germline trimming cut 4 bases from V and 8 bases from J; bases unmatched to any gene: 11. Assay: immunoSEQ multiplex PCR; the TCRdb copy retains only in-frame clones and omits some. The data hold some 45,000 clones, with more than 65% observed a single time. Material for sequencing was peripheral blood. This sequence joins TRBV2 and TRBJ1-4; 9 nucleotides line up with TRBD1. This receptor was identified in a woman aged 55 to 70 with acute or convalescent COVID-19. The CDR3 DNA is TGTGCCAGCAGTGCATTAGGACAGGGGATTGAAGAAAAACTGTTTTTT. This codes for CASSALGQGIEEKLFF.